This TCR beta chain was recovered during a study of shared clonotypes between healthy human individuals. Study in general: Three men and a couple of women, aged 18 to 49, were donors. CD4 naive cells filled three plates per donor, CD4 memory three, CD8 naive two and CD8 memory one.

The assay was immunoSEQ multiplex PCR, and TCRdb's table has in-frame clones only and misses some. Of about a million clones listed, under 80% were seen once; the top ten hold around 1.5%. This CDR3 is 14 amino acids long. Trimming cost V 4 bases and J 6 bases, with 13 bases left between them. In germline, CDR1 is ENHRY, CDR2 SYGVKD. What was sequenced was memory CD4+ T cells sorted from blood. Subset noted: CD45RA-negative fraction. V usage is TRBV10-3 and J usage is TRBJ2-1; the D gene is possibly TRBD2 (5 bases). The receptor's source is a young man in good health. CDR3 nucleotide sequence: TGTGCCATCAGTGCGGGGAAGATCGCCAATGAGCAGTTCTTC. This encodes CAISAGKIANEQFF.